This T cell receptor beta chain comes out of a study of B cell selection in AIRE deficiency. Study-level findings and limits: In TCRBV usage, CDR3 length and diversity, patient Tconv and Treg cells matched healthy donors. With only TCRbeta sequenced, around 40% of shared healthy Treg sequences overlapped Tconv. Healthy donors alone shared more than 30% of 4,000 or so Treg sequences; patients alone 8.5% to 10%.

Some clones are missing from TCRdb's copy, which holds only in-frame ones; the method was immunoSEQ multiplex PCR. The sample consists of tens of thousands of clones, around 97% of them appearing once. Notes on this clone: Its antigen is unidentified.

Sorting defined conventional CD4 T cells as CD4+CD127+. The V gene lost 3 bases and the J gene lost 4 bases, with 16 bases spanning the gap. Germline V gene sequence: CDR1 MNHEY, CDR2 SMNVEV (reference sequence). The CDR3 totals 15 residues. Material: conventional CD4+ T cells sorted from PBMCs. The sequence derives from a human donor with AIRE deficiency. This chain uses TRBV27 with TRBJ2-7, with D perhaps assigned TRBD1 or TRBD2 (6 bases each). DNA for the CDR3: TGTGCCAGCAGTTTGAGGGGGGCCTCCAGGTACGAGCAGTACTTC. This gives the protein CASSLRGASRYEQYF.